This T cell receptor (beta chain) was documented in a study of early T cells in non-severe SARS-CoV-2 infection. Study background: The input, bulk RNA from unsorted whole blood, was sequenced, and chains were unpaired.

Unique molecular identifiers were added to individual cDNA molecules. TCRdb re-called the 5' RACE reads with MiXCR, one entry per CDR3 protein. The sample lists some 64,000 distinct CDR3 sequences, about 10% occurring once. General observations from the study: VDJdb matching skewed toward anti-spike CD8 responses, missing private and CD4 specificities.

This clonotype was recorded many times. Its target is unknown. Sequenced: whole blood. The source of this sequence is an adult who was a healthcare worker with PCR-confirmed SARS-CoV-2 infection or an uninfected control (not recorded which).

Here the CDR3 reads CASSLGSTEAFF. CDR3 bases: TGTGCCAGCAGTTTAGGCTCCACTGAAGCTTTCTTT. V usage is TRBV28 and J usage is TRBJ1-1; D unresolved. The CDR3 has 12 residues. Trimming removed 2 bases at V and 4 bases at J, with 5 bases between. The V gene's germline CDR1 is MDHEN and CDR2 SYDVKM.